These T cell receptor beta chains were read from a single sample in a study of T-cell memory formation after mild COVID-19. One entry per CDR3 protein results from TCRdb running MiXCR on the 5' RACE reads. The sample includes more than 150,000 distinct CDR3 sequences, less than 20% of them seen just once. The sequenced sample consisted of PBMCs or a T cell subset sorted from them (not recorded which). These receptors were obtained from a man aged 18 to 30 who had mild COVID-19 (a few samples of this study predate the infection). Cell type and time point are not known. Each CDR3 is given with its conserved first and last residue. The D gene is left open where the match is weak. Clone size is given for some rows only: seen once, a few or many times, or a class if the clone is expanded.

cdr3_aa: CASSYEPTDTQYF
cdr3_nt: TGTGCCAGCAGTTACGAACCCACAGATACGCAGTATTTT
v_call: TRBV6-6
j_call: TRBJ2-3
d_call: .
clone_size: few

cdr3_aa: CATSLDREDEETQYF
cdr3_nt: TGTGCCACCAGCCTCGACAGGGAGGATGAAGAGACCCAGTACTTC
v_call: TRBV15
j_call: TRBJ2-5
d_call: .
clone_size: .

cdr3_aa: CASSGGTVGDTQYF
cdr3_nt: TGCGCCAGCAGCGGCGGGACAGTCGGGGATACGCAGTATTTT
v_call: TRBV5-1
j_call: TRBJ2-3
d_call: .
clone_size: few

cdr3_aa: CAISESKLTGWSTEAFF
cdr3_nt: TGTGCCATCAGTGAGTCGAAATTGACAGGGTGGAGCACTGAAGCTTTCTTT
v_call: TRBV10-3
j_call: TRBJ1-1
d_call: TRBD1
clone_size: .

cdr3_aa: CASSYSKSNNSPLHF
cdr3_nt: TGTGCCAGCAGTTACTCGAAGTCTAATAATTCACCCCTCCACTTT
v_call: TRBV6-2/TRBV6-3
j_call: TRBJ1-6
d_call: .
clone_size: many

cdr3_aa: CASSVRGARDQPQHF
cdr3_nt: TGTGCCAGCAGTGTCCGGGGGGCCAGGGATCAGCCCCAGCATTTT
v_call: TRBV2
j_call: TRBJ1-5
d_call: .
clone_size: .

cdr3_aa: CASSFSLRGLKPGLAGGKYNEQFF
cdr3_nt: TGTGCCAGCAGCTTCTCCCTCAGGGGACTTAAGCCGGGACTAGCGGGGGGGAAATACAATGAGCAGTTCTTC
v_call: TRBV11-2
j_call: TRBJ2-1
d_call: TRBD2
clone_size: .

cdr3_aa: CASSQDVGNTEAFF
cdr3_nt: TGCGCCAGCAGCCAAGATGTAGGGAACACTGAAGCTTTCTTT
v_call: TRBV4-3
j_call: TRBJ1-1
d_call: .
clone_size: .

cdr3_aa: CASSSYRDYTF
cdr3_nt: TGTGCCAGCAGTTCTTACCGCGACTACACCTTC
v_call: TRBV28
j_call: TRBJ1-2
d_call: .
clone_size: few

cdr3_aa: CASRGSTDTQYF
cdr3_nt: TGTGCCAGCCGAGGTAGCACAGATACGCAGTATTTT
v_call: TRBV6-5
j_call: TRBJ2-3
d_call: .
clone_size: .

cdr3_aa: CASRSPGHVLFF
cdr3_nt: TGTGCCAGCAGATCTCCGGGACATGTCCTGTTTTTT
v_call: TRBV7-9
j_call: TRBJ1-4
d_call: .
clone_size: .

cdr3_aa: CASSLSLVGDTQYF
cdr3_nt: TGTGCCAGCAGCTTAAGCCTAGTGGGTGATACGCAGTATTTT
v_call: TRBV7-2
j_call: TRBJ2-3
d_call: .
clone_size: .

cdr3_aa: CSAREGGPYNEQFF
cdr3_nt: TGCAGTGCTAGGGAAGGGGGCCCCTACAATGAGCAGTTCTTC
v_call: TRBV20-1
j_call: TRBJ2-1
d_call: TRBD1
clone_size: .

cdr3_aa: CASIETSGAYNEQFF
cdr3_nt: TGTGCCAGCATCGAGACTAGCGGGGCTTACAATGAGCAGTTCTTC
v_call: TRBV7-2
j_call: TRBJ2-1
d_call: TRBD2
clone_size: few

cdr3_aa: CASSQGTGGNQPQHF
cdr3_nt: TGCGCCAGCAGCCAAGGGACAGGGGGGAATCAGCCCCAGCATTTT
v_call: TRBV4-1
j_call: TRBJ1-5
d_call: TRBD1
clone_size: few

cdr3_aa: CASGERDIGTQYF
cdr3_nt: TGCGCCAGCGGTGAACGGGACATTGGGACCCAGTACTTC
v_call: TRBV4-3
j_call: TRBJ2-5
d_call: .
clone_size: .

cdr3_aa: CASTRGTRTGELFF
cdr3_nt: TGCGCCAGTACCCGGGGGACTAGAACCGGGGAGCTGTTTTTT
v_call: TRBV5-1
j_call: TRBJ2-2
d_call: TRBD2
clone_size: once

cdr3_aa: CASSWDELADTQYF
cdr3_nt: TGCGCCAGCAGCTGGGACGAGTTAGCAGATACGCAGTATTTT
v_call: TRBV5-1
j_call: TRBJ2-3
d_call: .
clone_size: .

cdr3_aa: CSSRDRGPDTQYF
cdr3_nt: TGCAGCTCTCGGGACAGGGGGCCAGATACGCAGTATTTT
v_call: TRBV29-1
j_call: TRBJ2-3
d_call: TRBD1
clone_size: .

cdr3_aa: CSAGRNEKLFF
cdr3_nt: TGCAGCGCCGGACGGAATGAAAAACTGTTTTTT
v_call: TRBV29-1
j_call: TRBJ1-4
d_call: .
clone_size: few

cdr3_aa: CSALGFGTEAFF
cdr3_nt: TGCAGCGCCCTAGGGTTCGGCACTGAAGCTTTCTTT
v_call: TRBV29-1
j_call: TRBJ1-1
d_call: .
clone_size: .

cdr3_aa: CASSGTVSSGNTIYF
cdr3_nt: TGTGCCAGCAGCGGGACAGTAAGCTCTGGAAACACCATATATTTT
v_call: TRBV9
j_call: TRBJ1-3
d_call: .
clone_size: .

cdr3_aa: CASSFQTGVIETQYF
cdr3_nt: TGTGCCAGCAGCTTCCAGACAGGGGTAATAGAGACCCAGTACTTC
v_call: TRBV7-2
j_call: TRBJ2-5
d_call: TRBD1
clone_size: .

cdr3_aa: CSASKAGAREQYF
cdr3_nt: TGCAGTGCTAGTAAGGCAGGGGCGAGGGAGCAGTACTTC
v_call: TRBV20-1
j_call: TRBJ2-7
d_call: .
clone_size: .

cdr3_aa: CSASQGRGTEAFF
cdr3_nt: TGCAGTGCATCACAGGGTCGTGGGACTGAAGCTTTCTTT
v_call: TRBV20-1
j_call: TRBJ1-1
d_call: .
clone_size: .

cdr3_aa: CASSHGHEQFF
cdr3_nt: TGTGCCAGCAGCCATGGCCATGAGCAGTTCTTC
v_call: TRBV6-2/TRBV6-3
j_call: TRBJ2-1
d_call: .
clone_size: .

cdr3_aa: CSVARGTFGYTF
cdr3_nt: TGCAGCGTTGCCAGGGGCACTTTTGGCTACACCTTC
v_call: TRBV29-1
j_call: TRBJ1-2
d_call: .
clone_size: few

cdr3_aa: CASSLRAASWGTDTQYF
cdr3_nt: TGTGCCAGCAGCTTACGTGCCGCGTCCTGGGGCACAGATACGCAGTATTTT
v_call: TRBV7-3
j_call: TRBJ2-3
d_call: .
clone_size: .

cdr3_aa: CSARQGATNYGYTF
cdr3_nt: TGCAGTGCTAGACAGGGAGCCACTAACTATGGCTACACCTTC
v_call: TRBV20-1
j_call: TRBJ1-2
d_call: .
clone_size: .

cdr3_aa: CASSPGSDGRAAFF
cdr3_nt: TGTGCCAGCAGCCCCGGGTCTGACGGTAGAGCGGCTTTCTTT
v_call: TRBV3-1
j_call: TRBJ1-1
d_call: .
clone_size: many

cdr3_aa: CASSLDGGNAQPQHF
cdr3_nt: TGCGCCAGCAGCTTGGATGGGGGGAATGCTCAGCCCCAGCATTTT
v_call: TRBV5-1
j_call: TRBJ1-5
d_call: .
clone_size: few

cdr3_aa: CSARPQTEAFF
cdr3_nt: TGCAGTGCTAGACCCCAGACTGAAGCTTTCTTT
v_call: TRBV20-1
j_call: TRBJ1-1
d_call: .
clone_size: few

cdr3_aa: CASSPRDSGGNTEAFF
cdr3_nt: TGTGCCAGCTCACCTCGGGACAGCGGAGGAAACACTGAAGCTTTCTTT
v_call: TRBV18
j_call: TRBJ1-1
d_call: TRBD1
clone_size: .

cdr3_aa: CASSKERGETQYF
cdr3_nt: TGCGCCAGCAGTAAAGAGCGGGGAGAGACCCAGTACTTC
v_call: TRBV5-1
j_call: TRBJ2-5
d_call: TRBD2
clone_size: many

cdr3_aa: CSVSPGGGHTEAFF
cdr3_nt: TGCAGTGTTAGCCCGGGGGGGGGGCACACTGAAGCTTTCTTT
v_call: TRBV20-1
j_call: TRBJ1-1
d_call: .
clone_size: .

cdr3_aa: CASSKRPATGELFF
cdr3_nt: TGTGCCAGCAGCAAACGCCCGGCCACCGGGGAGCTGTTTTTT
v_call: TRBV7-3
j_call: TRBJ2-2
d_call: .
clone_size: many

cdr3_aa: CASSLDTLSSGNTIYF
cdr3_nt: TGTGCCAGCAGCTTAGATACGTTAAGCTCTGGAAACACCATATATTTT
v_call: TRBV7-2
j_call: TRBJ1-3
d_call: .
clone_size: .

cdr3_aa: CASSPPGATYEQYF
cdr3_nt: TGCGCCAGCAGCCCGCCAGGGGCGACCTACGAGCAGTACTTC
v_call: TRBV5-1
j_call: TRBJ2-7
d_call: .
clone_size: few

cdr3_aa: CASSPEEQGTDTQYF
cdr3_nt: TGTGCCAGCAGCCCCGAGGAGCAGGGCACAGATACGCAGTATTTT
v_call: TRBV4-2
j_call: TRBJ2-3
d_call: .
clone_size: .

cdr3_aa: CAISESGTEWNTEAFF
cdr3_nt: TGTGCCATCAGTGAGTCGGGGACAGAATGGAACACTGAAGCTTTCTTT
v_call: TRBV10-3
j_call: TRBJ1-1
d_call: TRBD1
clone_size: few

cdr3_aa: CASSSGQGNEKLFF
cdr3_nt: TGTGCTAGCAGCTCGGGACAGGGGAATGAAAAACTGTTTTTT
v_call: TRBV7-7
j_call: TRBJ1-4
d_call: TRBD1
clone_size: .

cdr3_aa: CASSLTRRDTQYF
cdr3_nt: TGTGCCAGCAGCCTCACTAGGCGGGATACGCAGTATTTT
v_call: TRBV7-3
j_call: TRBJ2-3
d_call: .
clone_size: few

cdr3_aa: CASSVHRAETQYF
cdr3_nt: TGTGCCAGCAGCGTCCACAGGGCGGAGACCCAGTACTTC
v_call: TRBV7-2
j_call: TRBJ2-5
d_call: .
clone_size: many

cdr3_aa: CSARRGPNYGYTF
cdr3_nt: TGCAGTGCTAGGAGGGGGCCTAACTATGGCTACACCTTC
v_call: TRBV20-1
j_call: TRBJ1-2
d_call: TRBD1
clone_size: .